This TCR beta chain was found in a study of Tregs in tolerant kidney transplant recipients. Repertoires were generated with immunoSEQ multiplex PCR, while TCRdb's copy carries only in-frame clones and drops some. There are 240,000 or so clones in the sample; about 80% occur only once, and about 0.68% lies in the top ten. Thawed PBMCs were FACS-sorted into unstimulated CD4+CD25+CD127- regulatory T cells, CD4+CD25- non-regulatory cells, CD4 and CD8 cells. Sequenced material: CD4+ T cells from blood. The clonotype was recovered from a human donor in good health.

CDR3 residues: CASSGGSGMRLDEQFF. In DNA, the CDR3 is TGTGCCAGCAGCGGGGGGAGCGGGATGCGGCTCGATGAGCAGTTCTTC. The chain uses TRBV2 and TRBJ2-1; 7 nucleotides align to TRBD2. CDR1 and CDR2 (germline): SNHLY, FYNNEI. The junction had 16 bases not matched to a gene; V was cut back by 6 bases and J by 8 bases. The CDR3 has 16 residues.